This TCR beta chain was captured by sequencing in a study of T cells in Graves' hyperthyroidism and ophthalmopathy. V was pared by 4 bases and J by 0 bases, with 11 bases between. Germline V CDR1 and CDR2: SGHRS, YFSETQ. This CDR3 is built from 15 residues. What was amplified from RNA transcripts were TCR beta CDR3 regions. HTBI primers were used for first-round RT-PCR of the TCR CDR3. TCRdb re-derived calls from the multiplex PCR reads in MiXCR, one entry per CDR3 protein. The sample yields around 280,000 distinct CDR3 sequences, roughly 14% seen once. This TCR came from a woman aged 30 to 39 with Graves' hyperthyroidism that later progressed to Graves' ophthalmopathy. This chain joins TRBV5-1 and TRBJ2-4; D is ambiguous. The sequencing input was blood. The CDR3 loop is CASSDGPLAKNIQYF. The CDR3 DNA is TGCGCCAGCAGCGACGGACCCTTAGCCAAAAACATTCAGTACTTC.